The rows below give T cell receptor beta chains drawn from one sample of a study of Graves' ophthalmopathy and Graves' hyperthyroidism. One entry per CDR3 protein, called by TCRdb with MiXCR from the multiplex PCR reads. Of roughly 500,000 distinct CDR3 sequences in the sample, approximately 14% were seen once. Sequencing was carried out using blood. Source of these receptors: a woman younger than 45 with Graves' ophthalmopathy. CDR3s include the opening cysteine and the closing phenylalanine or tryptophan. The D gene is left open where the match is weak. Size tells how often a clone was seen (once, few, many) or the class of an expanded clone, and some rows leave it out.

D gene	J gene	clone size	V gene	CDR3 protein	CDR3 DNA
TRBD1	TRBJ2-2	many	TRBV24-1	CATRTTGQGATGNTGELFF	TGTGCCACACGGACTACCGGCCAGGGGGCTACCGGGAACACCGGGGAGCTGTTTTTT
TRBD1	TRBJ2-5	-	TRBV11-2	CASRGQVQETQYF	TGTGCCTCTAGAGGACAGGTTCAAGAGACCCAGTACTTC
-	TRBJ1-5	many	TRBV12-3/TRBV12-4	CASSRSLYSNQPQHF	TGTGCCAGCAGTCGGAGTCTTTATAGCAATCAGCCCCAGCATTTT
TRBD2	TRBJ2-2	many	TRBV6-8	CASRAGLADTGELFF	TGTGCCAGCAGGGCGGGACTAGCGGACACCGGGGAGCTGTTTTTT
-	TRBJ2-2	many	TRBV5-1	CASSLVGRNTGELFF	TGCGCCAGCAGCTTGGTGGGCAGGAACACCGGGGAGCTGTTTTTT
-	TRBJ2-7	many	TRBV6-2/TRBV6-3	CASSYSRQGGEQYF	TGTGCCAGCAGTTACTCCAGACAGGGAGGCGAGCAGTACTTC
TRBD1	TRBJ2-2	many	TRBV28	CASSYQRQGIEWTGELFF	TGTGCCAGCAGCTACCAACGACAGGGGATCGAATGGACCGGGGAGCTGTTTTTT
TRBD1	TRBJ1-1	many	TRBV12-3/TRBV12-4	CASSLVDNRQGTEAFF	TGTGCCAGCAGTTTAGTCGATAATAGACAGGGCACTGAAGCTTTCTTT
-	TRBJ2-5	-	TRBV7-2	CASSLVDLEETQYF	TGTGCCAGCAGCTTAGTCGACTTGGAAGAGACCCAGTACTTC
-	TRBJ1-3	many	TRBV29-1	CSVERLGRSGNTIYF	TGCAGCGTTGAAAGGCTCGGGAGATCGGGAAACACCATATATTTT
-	TRBJ1-1	many	TRBV20-1	CSSQAYDRRGTEAFF	TGCAGTTCTCAGGCCTACGACAGGAGGGGGACTGAAGCTTTCTTT
TRBD2	TRBJ2-5	few	TRBV29-1	CSGRWTSKETQYF	TGCAGCGGCCGCTGGACTAGCAAAGAGACCCAGTACTTC
-	TRBJ1-5	many	TRBV6-2/TRBV6-3	CASSHSNQPQHF	TGTGCCAGCAGCCATAGCAATCAGCCCCAGCATTTT
-	TRBJ1-2	many	TRBV27	CASSPSRGPGGYTF	TGTGCCAGCAGTCCGAGCAGGGGCCCCGGGGGCTACACCTTC
TRBD2	TRBJ2-5	-	TRBV6-1	CASSEGSSSGGAETQYF	TGTGCCAGCAGTGAAGGATCGTCCAGCGGGGGGGCGGAGACCCAGTACTTC
-	TRBJ1-2	-	TRBV7-9	CASSRLVGPYGYTF	TGTGCCAGCAGCCGCCTGGTAGGCCCCTATGGCTACACCTTC
-	TRBJ1-1	many	TRBV28	CASSDSRAPGEAFF	TGTGCCAGCAGTGACTCCAGGGCCCCCGGCGAAGCTTTCTTT
-	TRBJ2-4	-	TRBV28	CASNSWGRNIQYF	TGTGCCAGCAATTCTTGGGGAAGAAACATTCAGTACTTC
-	TRBJ2-7	many	TRBV5-1	CASSGERTASYEQYF	TGCGCCAGCAGCGGGGAAAGGACAGCCTCCTACGAGCAGTACTTC
-	TRBJ2-5	few	TRBV6-1	CASSEISLSPQETQYF	TGTGCCAGCAGTGAAATCTCTCTAAGCCCCCAAGAGACCCAGTACTTC
-	TRBJ2-2	many	TRBV12-3/TRBV12-4	CASSRWGGELFF	TGTGCCAGCAGCAGATGGGGGGGGGAGCTGTTTTTT
-	TRBJ2-7	-	TRBV12-3/TRBV12-4	CASSYRDANYEQYF	TGTGCCAGCAGCTACCGGGACGCGAACTACGAGCAGTACTTC
TRBD1	TRBJ1-5	many	TRBV12-3/TRBV12-4	CASSLRWGTGMGHQPQHF	TGTGCCAGCAGTTTAAGGTGGGGGACAGGGATGGGGCATCAGCCCCAGCATTTT
TRBD1	TRBJ1-1	many	TRBV13	CASSTRDRSNTEAFF	TGTGCCAGCAGCACCAGGGACAGAAGTAACACTGAAGCTTTCTTT
TRBD1	TRBJ1-6	few	TRBV20-1	CSASGQGDASPLHF	TGCAGTGCTTCGGGACAGGGCGACGCTTCACCCCTCCACTTT
-	TRBJ2-7	-	TRBV10-3	CAISESYPGTPRGYEQYF	TGTGCCATCAGTGAGTCTTACCCAGGGACTCCAAGGGGGTACGAGCAGTACTTC
TRBD1	TRBJ1-2	many	TRBV7-9	CASSLRQGAGDGYTF	TGTGCCAGCAGCCTACGACAGGGCGCGGGAGATGGCTACACCTTC
-	TRBJ2-5	few	TRBV5-1	CASSPGGQPQETQYF	TGCGCCAGCAGCCCGGGGGGACAGCCCCAAGAGACCCAGTACTTC
-	TRBJ2-2	many	TRBV6-5	CASSYSITANTGELFF	TGTGCCAGCAGTTACTCGATAACAGCGAACACCGGGGAGCTGTTTTTT
-	TRBJ2-2	many	TRBV12-3/TRBV12-4	CASSSHAKGELFF	TGTGCCAGCAGTTCCCATGCGAAGGGGGAGCTGTTTTTT
-	TRBJ2-5	many	TRBV15	CATSRDQKETQYF	TGTGCCACCAGCAGAGACCAGAAAGAGACCCAGTACTTC
-	TRBJ1-1	many	TRBV7-3	CASSPGVGVTEAFF	TGTGCCAGCAGCCCTGGCGTAGGTGTCACTGAAGCTTTCTTT
-	TRBJ1-2	many	TRBV12-3/TRBV12-4	CASSLVAWNGYTF	TGTGCCAGCAGTTTAGTGGCGTGGAATGGCTACACCTTC
-	TRBJ2-7	many	TRBV28	CASTSYAGDHEQYF	TGTGCCAGCACCTCTTACGCAGGGGACCACGAGCAGTACTTC